This TCR beta chain was found in a study of blood T cells in healthy people across ages. Study conclusions and caveats: With naive T cell percentage, TCR beta diversity showed a strong correlation. Any changes in expanded clonotypes were possibly confounded, as donor CMV status remained unknown.

Each sample yielded at least 6 million isolated PBMCs. Germline CDR1 MDHEN, CDR2 SYDVKM. V lost 7 bases, J lost 1 base, and 20 bases lay in between. The CDR3 sequence is 16 residues long. A note on this clonotype: Antigen: not known.

Using a J-beta primer mix together with a sample-barcoded 5' primer, a second PCR was run for about 6 to 11 cycles. MiXCR was run by TCRdb on the 5' RACE reads, yielding one entry per CDR3 protein. The table shows approximately 940,000 distinct CDR3 sequences, with roughly 52% occurring only once. This chain uses TRBV28 with TRBJ2-7; D might be TRBD1 (6 bases). Input material: blood. The sequence came from a young man in good health. This CDR3 reads CASTLRTARISYEQYF. Here the CDR3 DNA reads TGTGCCAGCACATTAAGGACAGCGAGGATATCCTACGAGCAGTACTTC.